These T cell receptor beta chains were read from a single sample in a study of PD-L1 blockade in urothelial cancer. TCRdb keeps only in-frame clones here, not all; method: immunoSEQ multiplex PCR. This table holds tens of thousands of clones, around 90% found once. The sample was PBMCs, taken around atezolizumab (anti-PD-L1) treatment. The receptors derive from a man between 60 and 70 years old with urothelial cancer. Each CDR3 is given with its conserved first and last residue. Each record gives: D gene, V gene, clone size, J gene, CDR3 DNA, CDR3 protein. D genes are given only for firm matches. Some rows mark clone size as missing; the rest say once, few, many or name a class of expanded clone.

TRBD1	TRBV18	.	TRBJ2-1	TGTGCCAGCTCACCTCCAGGACAGGGTCGAGGTGAGCAGTTCTTC	CASSPPGQGRGEQFF
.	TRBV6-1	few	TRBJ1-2	TGTGCCAGCAGTGAAGACATTTGGGTCCGAGGCAATGGCTACACCTTC	CASSEDIWVRGNGYTF
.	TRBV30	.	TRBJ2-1	TGTGCCTGGAGTGTGGCCAGACTGCAGTTCTTC	CAWSVARLQFF
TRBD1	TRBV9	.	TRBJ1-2	TGTGCCAGCAGCTCTCAGACAGGGGACTATGGCTACACCTTC	CASSSQTGDYGYTF
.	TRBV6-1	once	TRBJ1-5	TGTGCCAGCAGTCCGCGGTTAGGAGGAAGGCCCCAGCATTTT	CASSPRLGGRPQHF
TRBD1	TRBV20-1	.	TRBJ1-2	TGCAGTGCTGGTCCACAGGGGGTCCAGACCTTC	CSAGPQGVQTF
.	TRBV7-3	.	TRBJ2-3	TGTGCCAGCAGCCCCGGGGTGACAGATACGCAGTATTTT	CASSPGVTDTQYF
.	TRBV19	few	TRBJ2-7	TGTGCCAGTAGTATAGGAGGACTGATGGGCGAGCAGTACTTC	CASSIGGLMGEQYF
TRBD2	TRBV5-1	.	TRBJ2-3	TGCGCCAGCAGCGTCCACACCGGGACTAGCGGGGAGACAGATACGCAGTATTTT	CASSVHTGTSGETDTQYF
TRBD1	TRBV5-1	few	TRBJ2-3	TGCGCCAGCACCTTCGCGGGGACAGGGGGCCCAGATACGCAGTATTTT	CASTFAGTGGPDTQYF
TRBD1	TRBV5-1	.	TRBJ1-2	TGCGCCAGCAGCAAAGGACAGGGTGACGGCTACACCTTC	CASSKGQGDGYTF
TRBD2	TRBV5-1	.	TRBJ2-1	TGCGCCAGCAGCTCGGGACTAGCGGGAGGCGCCTACAATGAGCAGTTCTTC	CASSSGLAGGAYNEQFF
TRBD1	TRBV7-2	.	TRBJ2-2	TGTGCCAGCAGCCCCCAAACAGGGGTTGGCGGGGAGCTGTTTTTT	CASSPQTGVGGELFF
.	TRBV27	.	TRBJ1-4	TGTGCCAGCAGTCCAGGACAGCCGGGGGAAAAACTGTTTTTT	CASSPGQPGEKLFF